This T cell receptor beta chain was identified during a study of cytomegalovirus exposure and HLA in healthy donors. The study's findings and limits: An Asian-associated ancestry cluster reportedly showed fewer N-insertions than the roughly 700-donor mean in a later analysis.

V was cut by 2 bases and J by 3 bases, with 10 bases left in between. Germline V gives CDR1 MNHEY, CDR2 SVGAGI. This CDR3 region has 15 residues. Concerning this clone itself: Its antigen is unidentified.

Healthy bone marrow donors supplied every sample. The PCR had 60 Vbeta and 13 Jbeta primers. Here immunoSEQ multiplex PCR was the method, and the copy in TCRdb shows in-frame clones only, minus some. This table holds around 110,000 clones, about four fifths found once. Sequences were obtained from PBMCs. This clonotype was sampled from a man in his thirties or forties in good health and CMV-seropositive. The V gene is TRBV6-5, the J gene TRBJ2-2; tentatively, D is TRBD1 (5 bases). The CDR3 is CASSYGQGHTGELFF. The CDR3 nucleotides are TGTGCCAGCAGTTACGGGCAGGGCCACACCGGGGAGCTGTTTTTT.